Listed here are 10 T cell receptor beta chains from one sample, sequenced in a study of blood T cell repertoires in COVID-19. Profiling relied on immunoSEQ multiplex PCR, and the TCRdb table lists in-frame clones only, not all of them. This sample yields about 100,000 clones, of which about 90% are seen a single time; roughly 2.3% belongs to the top ten. What was sequenced was peripheral blood. The receptors were gathered from a human donor in a cohort sampled during active COVID-19.

The rearrangement uses TRBV18 and TRBJ2-2, with no clear D. CDR1 KGHSH and CDR2 LQKENI come from the germline V gene. The CDR3 runs 12 residues. The germline V and J ends were trimmed by 3 bases and 3 bases, with 2 bases remaining between them. CDR3 DNA sequence: TGTGCCAGCTCACCCGACACCGGGGAGCTGTTTTTT. This codes for CASSPDTGELFF.

V and J are TRBV2 and TRBJ2-1, with TRBD2 matching over 13 bases. The CDR3 loop spans 17 amino acids. CDR1 and CDR2 (germline): SNHLY, FYNNEI. V gave up 0 bases and J gave up 8 bases; unmatched junction bases: 7. CDR3 region: CASSEAGRLAGGDEQFF. The CDR3 nucleotides are TGTGCCAGCAGTGAAGCGGGCAGACTAGCGGGAGGCGATGAGCAGTTCTTC.

This rearrangement joins TRBV11-2 to TRBJ1-2; 7 nucleotides line up with TRBD1. Germline-derived CDR1 and CDR2 are SGHAT and FQNNGV. The junction had 7 bases not matched to a gene; V was cut back by 5 bases and J by 4 bases. This CDR3 is 14 amino acids long. CDR3 in DNA: TGTGCCAGCAGCAAACAGGGGATCGCCTATGGCTACACCTTC. Translated, it gives CASSKQGIAYGYTF.

This rearrangement joins TRBV19 to TRBJ1-1, with D possibly matching TRBD1 (6 bases). This CDR3 has 13 residues. Germline V gene sequence: CDR1 LNHDA, CDR2 SQIVND (reference sequence). Trimming removed 6 bases at V and 6 bases at J, with 14 bases between. CDR3 DNA sequence: TGTGCCAGTAGCCCGTCTGACAGGCCTGAAGCTTTCTTT. Its translation: CASSPSDRPEAFF.

The chain links TRBV19 to TRBJ2-7; 10 bases line up with TRBD2. V lost 1 base and J lost 7; bases outside the gene matches: 16. CDR3 size: 18 residues. Per the germline V gene, CDR1 is LNHDA and CDR2 is SQIVND (reference sequence). CDR3 loop: CASSIGALPSGRAREQYF. The CDR3 DNA sequence: TGTGCCAGTAGTATAGGAGCTCTCCCCAGCGGGAGGGCCCGGGAGCAGTACTTC.

This clone turned up a few times. The chain employs TRBV7-9 and TRBJ1-4; D unclear. Germline CDR1 reads SEHNR; CDR2 reads FQNEAQ (reference sequence). V shed 6 bases and J shed 4 bases, with 12 bases lying between them. CDR3 length: 14 amino acids. The CDR3 DNA follows: TGTGCCAGCAGTCCCGTGGCCATTAATGAAAAACTGTTTTTT. Translation gives CASSPVAINEKLFF.

V usage is TRBV29-1 and J usage is TRBJ2-1, with TRBD2 as a possible D gene (7 bases). The V gene's germline CDR1 is SQVTM and CDR2 ANQGSEA. V lost 5 bases to trimming and J lost 6 bases, with 17 bases between them. This CDR3 spans 14 amino acids. The CDR3 loop reads CSVRAGAWSNEQFF. CDR3 nucleotides: TGCAGCGTTAGGGCGGGGGCATGGTCCAATGAGCAGTTCTTC.

The rearrangement uses TRBV3-1 (or the pseudogene TRBV3-2) and TRBJ2-5, with 7 bases that match TRBD2. Germline V gene sequence: CDR1 LGHDT, CDR2 YNNKEL (reference sequence). The CDR3 length is 14 residues. V trimming: 1 base; J trimming: 7 bases; junction bases outside the gene matches: 6. The CDR3 sequence is CASSQGAWGGTQYF. The CDR3 bases are TGTGCCAGCAGCCAAGGGGCATGGGGGGGGACCCAGTACTTC.

This clone is a singleton in its sample. This chain uses TRBV3-1 (or the pseudogene TRBV3-2) with TRBJ2-5; 10 positions match TRBD2. The J segment lost 5 bases and the V segment lost 5 bases, leaving 11 bases of the junction unmatched. Germline CDR1 is LGHDT and CDR2 is YNNKEL (reference sequence). CDR3 length equals 16 residues. DNA for the CDR3: TGTGCCAGCAGCAGAAGCGGGGGGGCCTACGGTGAGACCCAGTACTTC. Translating gives CASSRSGGAYGETQYF.

This clone was recorded only once. The genes are TRBV19 and TRBJ2-1; D not resolved. V dropped 1 base and J dropped 0 bases, with 7 bases sitting between them. Germline lookup yields CDR1 LNHDA and CDR2 SQIVND (reference sequence). The CDR3 has 15 amino acids. The CDR3: CASSIGSSSYNEQFF. CDR3 coding DNA: TGTGCCAGTAGTATAGGGTCGAGCTCCTACAATGAGCAGTTCTTC.